The next 15 T cell receptor beta chains were all read from a single sample in a study of blood T cell repertoires in COVID-19. The table came from immunoSEQ multiplex PCR; TCRdb's copy has only in-frame clones and leaves some out. This table holds 55,000 to 65,000 clones, 70% to 85% found once. Input material: peripheral blood. The receptors were sampled from a man aged 55 to 70 with acute or convalescent COVID-19.

The chain employs TRBV28 and TRBJ1-5, with D unclear. The V end was cut by 6 bases, the J end by 2 bases, with 14 bases between. Per the germline V gene, CDR1 is MDHEN and CDR2 is SYDVKM. CDR3 length: 15 amino acids. The DNA of the CDR3 is TGTGCCAGCAGCTATTGGTCCGTGGGCAATCAGCCCCAGCATTTT. Translating it yields CASSYWSVGNQPQHF.

CDR3 protein: CAIRPGLALDNEQFF. CDR3 nucleotides: TGTGCCATCAGACCGGGACTAGCGTTAGACAATGAGCAGTTCTTC. The chain carries TRBV10-3 and TRBJ2-1; 10 bases map to TRBD2. The CDR3 is made up of 15 amino acids. In germline, CDR1 is ENHRY, CDR2 SYGVKD. V was clipped by 6 bases and J by 5 bases; unmatched bases: 7.

The chain links TRBV12-5 to TRBJ1-1; D gene unclear. Between the trimmed V and J ends, which lost 1 base and 10 bases, there was a span of 10 bases. CDR1 LGHNT and CDR2 FRNRAP come from the germline V gene. CDR3 length: 12 residues. DNA for the CDR3: TGTGCTAGTGGTTTGGATTACTCTGGAGCTTTCTTT. Amino acids: CASGLDYSGAFF.

The chain combines TRBV20-1 with TRBJ1-1, with D perhaps TRBD1 (6 bases). Germline values: CDR1 DFQATT, CDR2 SNEGSKA (reference sequence). V was pared by 3 bases and J by 1 base, with 9 bases between. This CDR3 is 13 amino acids long. CDR3 in amino acids: CSASQGSNTEAFF. CDR3 nucleotide sequence: TGCAGTGCTAGTCAGGGGTCGAACACTGAAGCTTTCTTT.

The V and J genes are TRBV7-2 and TRBJ2-1; D is ambiguous. Germline CDR1 and CDR2: SGHTA and FQGNSA. This CDR3 contains 14 residues. Trimming took 5 bases from V and 0 from J, leaving 8 bases between them. The CDR3 spells CASSPHYSYNEQFF. The DNA of the CDR3 is TGTGCCAGCAGCCCTCACTACTCCTACAATGAGCAGTTCTTC.

As concerns this clone: Compared with germline, one end of the junction differs, possibly owing to a read error. The chain has TRBV2 and TRBJ2-1; 10 bases are a match to TRBD2. Germline V gene lookup returns CDR1 SNHLY and CDR2 FYNNEI. The CDR3 extends over 12 amino acids. In nucleotides, the CDR3 is TGTGCCAGCAGCCTACTAGCGGGAAGAAGGCTCTTC. Translated: CASSLLAGRRLF.

The chain links TRBV6-5 to TRBJ1-3, with D possibly being TRBD1 (5 bases). The CDR3 runs 15 residues. Trimming took off 4 bases at V and 1 base at J, with 11 bases between the two ends. The V gene's germline CDR1 is MNHEY and CDR2 SVGAGI. CDR3 loop: CASSLGGYSGNTIYF. CDR3 in DNA: TGTGCCAGCAGTTTGGGGGGATATTCTGGAAACACCATATATTTT.

The chain uses TRBV5-4 and TRBJ2-3; D is perhaps TRBD1 (5 bases). The germline CDR1 and CDR2 sequences are SGHNT and YYREEE (reference sequence). V was shortened by 5 bases and J by 3 bases, with 19 bases between the two germline ends. This CDR3 contains 16 residues. CDR3 coding DNA: TGTGCCAGCAGAGAAGCAGGGCGAAGTCTTACAGATACGCAGTATTTT. Translation gives CASREAGRSLTDTQYF.

The CDR3 loop is CASSNGAGGKGQETQYF. The CDR3 DNA reads as TGTGCCAGCAGCAATGGTGCGGGAGGGAAAGGCCAAGAGACCCAGTACTTC. The chain has TRBV7-9 and TRBJ2-5, with TRBD2 identical over 9 bases. V gave up 5 bases and J gave up 1 base; unmatched junction bases: 11. The CDR3 is 17 residues long. Germline V gene lookup returns CDR1 SEHNR and CDR2 FQNEAQ (reference sequence).

The CDR3 bases are TGTGCCAGCTCACCCGAAAACGGAGCAGATACGCAGTATTTT. This codes for CASSPENGADTQYF. The chain joins TRBV18 to TRBJ2-3; D ambiguous. This CDR3 spans 14 amino acids. V lost 3 bases and J lost 4, with 11 bases in between. Looked up from germline, CDR1 is KGHSH and CDR2 is LQKENI.

The table lists this clone with a count of one. The V and J genes are TRBV19 and TRBJ1-2; TRBD1 is a possible D gene (5 bases). V lost 7 bases and J lost 3, with 12 bases in between. Germline loops: CDR1 LNHDA, CDR2 SQIVND (reference sequence). The CDR3 is 13 residues long. This CDR3 reads CASNPRADYGYTF. The CDR3 DNA follows: TGTGCCAGTAATCCCAGGGCCGACTATGGCTACACCTTC.

This clone was picked up one time. The chain combines TRBV24-1 with TRBJ2-5; 9 positions agree with TRBD2. The CDR3 is 17 residues long. J lost 0 bases, V lost 2 bases, and 6 bases had no gene match. Germline CDR1 KGHDR, CDR2 SFDVKD. CDR3 residues: CATSDSGTSSYQETQYF. In DNA, the CDR3 is TGTGCCACCAGTGATTCCGGGACTAGCTCCTACCAAGAGACCCAGTACTTC.

The CDR3 sequence is CASSLGQGVTEAFF. CDR3 nucleotides: TGTGCCAGCAGCCTAGGACAGGGGGTCACTGAAGCTTTCTTT. The J gene is TRBJ1-1, the V gene TRBV9, with TRBD1 matching 10 bases. This CDR3 comprises 14 residues. The trim removed 4 bases at V and 4 bases at J, leaving 4 bases unmatched. Germline CDR1 reads SGDLS; CDR2 reads YYNGEE. Full variable domain (rest looked up from reference TRBV9 and TRBJ1-1): DSGVTQTPKHLITATGQRVTLRCSPRSGDLSVYWYQQSLDQGLQFLIQYYNGEERAKGNILERFSAQQFPDLHSELNLSSLELGDSALYFCASSLGQGVTEAFFGQGTRLTVV.

The genes are TRBV4-1 and TRBJ1-2, with 8 bases lining up with TRBD1. The germline V gene encodes CDR1 MGHRA and CDR2 YSYEKL. V was pared by 0 bases and J by 4 bases, with 10 bases of the junction left unmatched. This CDR3 is built from 17 residues. DNA for the CDR3: TGCGCCAGCAGCCAAGAAGGGACAGGTCGACTTACCTATGGCTACACCTTC. Translating it yields CASSQEGTGRLTYGYTF.

The J gene is TRBJ2-1, the V gene TRBV11-2, with D tentatively TRBD1 (5 bases). V was clipped by 4 bases and J by 9 bases, with 13 bases between them. Looked up from germline, CDR1 is SGHAT and CDR2 is FQNNGV. The CDR3 is 13 amino acids. The CDR3 sequence is CASSWIGVAEQFF. The CDR3 region has the DNA TGTGCCAGCAGCTGGATAGGGGTAGCTGAGCAGTTCTTC.